This entry concerns a single T cell receptor (beta chain). Trimming cost V 5 bases and J 0 bases, with 11 bases left between them. Germline assignment: CDR1 SNHLY and CDR2 FYNNEI. This CDR3 has 15 residues. Using immunoSEQ multiplex PCR, the repertoire was profiled, and TCRdb retains in-frame clones only, with some absent. The sample holds some 300,000 clones; approximately 90% are singletons and the top ten take 5.5% to 8%. These data originate in a study of blood T cell repertoires in COVID-19. V usage is TRBV2 and J usage is TRBJ2-1, with D uncertain. This TCR was recovered from a woman in her 50s with COVID-19, enrolled during active disease. Sequenced: peripheral blood. The CDR3 region has the DNA TGTGCCAGCAGTTGGGCAGGAAGCTCCTACAATGAGCAGTTCTTC. It specifies CASSWAGSSYNEQFF.